A selection of T cell receptor beta chains follows, all from one sample in a study of blood T cell repertoires in COVID-19. Measured with immunoSEQ multiplex PCR; TCRdb has only the in-frame clones, and not every one. The sample includes 350,000 to 400,000 clones, 90% to 95% of them seen just once. Material for sequencing was PBMCs or T cells enriched from blood (not recorded which). Receptor source: a woman aged 35 to 49 who had been exposed to COVID-19. Both conserved end residues are part of each CDR3. Fields, in order: J gene, clone size, D gene, V gene, CDR3 protein, CDR3 DNA. A D gene is named only where the DNA matches it firmly. Clone size is shown for a subset of rows, as once, few, many or a class of expanded clone.

TRBJ2-7	-	-	TRBV7-2	CASSLQGRNEQYF	TGTGCCAGCAGTCTACAGGGAAGAAACGAGCAGTACTTC
TRBJ1-2	-	-	TRBV6-2/TRBV6-3	CASSYNPRGRDYGYTF	TGTGCCAGCAGTTACAATCCGCGGGGCCGCGACTATGGCTACACCTTC
TRBJ2-7	-	-	TRBV6-9	CASSYALARTVTYEQYF	TGTGCCAGCAGTTATGCTCTGGCTCGGACAGTCACCTACGAGCAGTACTTC
TRBJ2-5	-	TRBD2	TRBV3-1/TRBV3-2	CASSLGLAGAQETQYF	TGTGCCAGCAGCCTCGGACTAGCGGGGGCCCAAGAGACCCAGTACTTC
TRBJ2-7	-	TRBD1	TRBV11-3	CASTGQGYEQYF	TGTGCCAGCACGGGACAGGGCTACGAGCAGTACTTC
TRBJ1-2	-	TRBD1	TRBV7-2	CASTLGTGHGYTF	TGTGCCAGCACCTTGGGGACAGGGCATGGCTACACCTTC
TRBJ2-3	-	-	TRBV7-7	CASSLDTLRSTQYF	TGTGCTAGCAGCTTGGACACACTTAGGAGTACGCAGTATTTT
TRBJ2-2	-	-	TRBV14	CASSLNAVTGELFF	TGTGCCAGCAGCCTGAACGCAGTCACCGGGGAGCTGTTTTTT
TRBJ1-2	-	-	TRBV18	CASSPGTGQYYGYTF	TGTGCCAGCTCACCAGGAACAGGGCAGTACTATGGCTACACCTTC
TRBJ1-6	-	TRBD1	TRBV7-9	CASSLELAGGIGSPLHF	TGTGCCAGCAGCTTAGAGTTGGCAGGGGGCATTGGGTCACCCCTCCACTTT
TRBJ2-2	once	TRBD2	TRBV30	CAWRGLAGGTAGGELFF	TGTGCCTGGAGGGGTCTAGCGGGAGGGACAGCAGGCGGGGAGCTGTTTTTT
TRBJ2-7	-	-	TRBV27	CASSSTLTGYEQYF	TGTGCCAGCAGTTCGACGCTAACGGGGTACGAGCAGTACTTC
TRBJ1-6	-	TRBD1	TRBV19	CASSISSGGNSPLHF	TGTGCCAGTAGTATCTCGTCAGGGGGTAATTCACCCCTCCACTTT
TRBJ1-1	-	TRBD1	TRBV29-1	CSVAGQGVRTEAFF	TGCAGCGTTGCTGGACAGGGAGTGAGGACTGAAGCTTTCTTT
TRBJ2-2	-	-	TRBV2	CASNRALATGELFF	TGTGCCAGCAACCGGGCCCTAGCCACCGGGGAGCTGTTTTTT
TRBJ1-1	-	TRBD1	TRBV30	CAWTRGQGTEAFF	TGTGCCTGGACCAGGGGGCAGGGCACTGAAGCTTTCTTT
TRBJ1-2	-	-	TRBV5-8	CASSLLAGAIVGGYTF	TGTGCCAGCAGCTTGCTTGCGGGGGCGATCGTTGGTGGCTACACCTTC
TRBJ2-4	-	-	TRBV2	CASSEPTGSKNIQYF	TGTGCCAGCAGCGAACCGACGGGGAGCAAAAACATTCAGTACTTC
TRBJ2-7	-	-	TRBV9	CASSVGGDSYSQQYF	TGTGCCAGCAGCGTAGGGGGGGACTCCTATTCCCAGCAGTACTTC
TRBJ2-1	once	TRBD1	TRBV9	CASSTRQGLGNEQFF	TGTGCCAGCAGCACGAGACAGGGGCTCGGCAATGAGCAGTTCTTC
TRBJ1-3	-	TRBD1	TRBV30	CAWSRDRAGNTIYF	TGTGCCTGGAGTAGGGACAGGGCTGGAAACACCATATATTTT
TRBJ1-1	-	-	TRBV6-5	CASTPPGRSNTEAFF	TGTGCCAGCACCCCCCCGGGGAGGTCGAACACTGAAGCTTTCTTT
TRBJ2-1	-	TRBD2	TRBV19	CASSGRDYNEQFF	TGTGCCAGCAGCGGGAGAGATTACAATGAGCAGTTCTTC
TRBJ2-2	-	-	TRBV5-4	CASRMGQFANTGELFF	TGTGCCAGCAGAATGGGGCAGTTCGCGAACACCGGGGAGCTGTTTTTT
TRBJ2-2	-	-	TRBV7-7	CASSFSGPGTGELFF	TGTGCTAGCAGCTTTTCAGGGCCCGGGACCGGGGAGCTGTTTTTT
TRBJ2-3	-	-	TRBV13	CASSLASSTDTQYF	TGTGCCAGCAGCTTAGCATCCAGCACAGATACGCAGTATTTT
TRBJ2-6	-	-	TRBV5-4	CASSLGGNSGANVLTF	TGTGCCAGCAGCTTGGGAGGGAACTCTGGGGCCAACGTCCTGACTTTC
TRBJ2-3	-	TRBD2	TRBV18	CASSPKTSAGQGEATDTQYF	TGTGCCAGCTCACCCAAGACTAGCGCAGGGCAAGGAGAAGCCACAGATACGCAGTATTTT
TRBJ1-2	many	-	TRBV27	CASSPLQGYSGYTF	TGTGCCAGCAGTCCTCTCCAGGGGTACTCTGGCTACACCTTC
TRBJ1-3	-	-	TRBV7-9	CASSSLAGDHGNTIYF	TGTGCCAGCAGCTCCCTCGCCGGGGATCATGGAAACACCATATATTTT
TRBJ2-7	-	-	TRBV13	CASSSTGYGVLEQYF	TGTGCCAGCAGCTCTACAGGGTATGGCGTCCTCGAGCAGTACTTC
TRBJ2-3	-	TRBD2	TRBV2	CASSEQAGPDTQYF	TGTGCCAGCAGTGAACAAGCGGGGCCAGATACGCAGTATTTT
TRBJ1-2	-	TRBD1	TRBV27	CASSSITGTGDGYTF	TGTGCCAGCAGTTCGATTACCGGGACAGGGGATGGCTACACCTTC
TRBJ1-2	-	-	TRBV12-3/TRBV12-4	CASGLGSNYGYTF	TGTGCCAGCGGCCTAGGATCCAACTATGGCTACACCTTC
TRBJ1-3	once	TRBD1	TRBV12-5	CASGPLGQVSGNTIYF	TGTGCTAGTGGCCCCCTCGGACAGGTCTCTGGAAACACCATATATTTT
TRBJ2-7	-	-	TRBV4-1	CASSQVKGVGYEQYF	TGCGCCAGCAGCCAAGTAAAAGGGGTGGGCTACGAGCAGTACTTC
TRBJ2-7	-	-	TRBV6-5	CASSFRAQGAYEQYF	TGTGCCAGCAGTTTCCGGGCTCAGGGTGCGTACGAGCAGTACTTC
TRBJ2-2	-	TRBD2	TRBV6-5	CASSSSGGPTGELFF	TGTGCCAGCAGTAGTAGCGGGGGGCCCACCGGGGAGCTGTTTTTT
TRBJ2-1	-	-	TRBV27	CASSSSLYNEQFF	TGTGCCAGCAGTTCCTCCCTCTACAATGAGCAGTTCTTC
TRBJ2-5	-	-	TRBV14	CASSQTTGFLETQYF	TGTGCCAGCAGCCAGACCACAGGGTTCCTGGAGACCCAGTACTTC
TRBJ2-1	-	-	TRBV7-9	CASSSRTVSYNEQFF	TGTGCCAGCAGCTCTCGGACTGTCTCCTACAATGAGCAGTTCTTC
TRBJ1-2	-	-	TRBV18	CASLSAGRVYGYTF	TGTGCCAGCTTGTCCGCGGGGCGGGTCTATGGCTACACCTTC
TRBJ2-1	-	-	TRBV18	CASSPVSGRNEQFF	TGTGCCAGCTCACCAGTTTCAGGGAGGAATGAGCAGTTCTTC